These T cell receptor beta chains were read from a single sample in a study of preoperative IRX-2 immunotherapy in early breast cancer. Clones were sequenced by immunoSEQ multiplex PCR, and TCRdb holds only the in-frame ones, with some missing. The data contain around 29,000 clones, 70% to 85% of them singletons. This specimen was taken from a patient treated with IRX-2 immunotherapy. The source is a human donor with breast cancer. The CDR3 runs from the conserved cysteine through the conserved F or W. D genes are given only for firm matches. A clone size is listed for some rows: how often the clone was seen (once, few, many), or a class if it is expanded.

cdr3_aa: CASSQRQGAYEQYF
cdr3_nt: TGTGCCAGCAGCCAAAGACAGGGGGCTTACGAGCAGTACTTC
j_call: TRBJ2-7
d_call: TRBD1
clone_size: .
v_call: TRBV14

cdr3_aa: CASSYQGTYGYTF
cdr3_nt: TGTGCCAGCAGTTATCAGGGAACCTATGGCTACACCTTC
j_call: TRBJ1-2
d_call: .
clone_size: .
v_call: TRBV6-8

cdr3_aa: CASSPLGTGGIGNTIYF
cdr3_nt: TGTGCCAGCTCACCCCTCGGGACAGGGGGCATTGGAAACACCATATATTTT
j_call: TRBJ1-3
d_call: TRBD1
clone_size: few
v_call: TRBV18

cdr3_aa: CASSPRRGREIAKNIQYF
cdr3_nt: TGTGCCAGCAGCCCACGGAGGGGCCGAGAGATAGCCAAAAACATTCAGTACTTC
j_call: TRBJ2-4
d_call: .
clone_size: few
v_call: TRBV6-8

cdr3_aa: CASSLVPSTGFYGYTF
cdr3_nt: TGTGCCAGCAGCTTAGTTCCCTCGACAGGGTTCTATGGCTACACCTTC
j_call: TRBJ1-2
d_call: TRBD1
clone_size: .
v_call: TRBV7-6

cdr3_aa: CASSYVAGAGTGELFF
cdr3_nt: TGTGCCAGCAGTTACGTAGCGGGGGCCGGCACCGGGGAGCTGTTTTTT
j_call: TRBJ2-2
d_call: TRBD2
clone_size: medium-sized
v_call: TRBV6-8

cdr3_aa: CASTYRGNTEAFF
cdr3_nt: TGTGCCAGTACTTACAGGGGTAACACTGAAGCTTTCTTT
j_call: TRBJ1-1
d_call: TRBD1
clone_size: .
v_call: TRBV19

cdr3_aa: CASISLKLNTEAFF
cdr3_nt: TGTGCCAGTATATCCCTAAAATTGAACACTGAAGCTTTCTTT
j_call: TRBJ1-1
d_call: .
clone_size: .
v_call: TRBV19

cdr3_aa: CASSPGLNNNQPQHF
cdr3_nt: TGCGCCAGCAGTCCCGGGTTAAATAACAATCAGCCCCAGCATTTT
j_call: TRBJ1-5
d_call: .
clone_size: .
v_call: TRBV5-1

cdr3_aa: CASSTQLSSYEQYF
cdr3_nt: TGTGCCAGCAGTACGCAACTTAGCTCCTACGAGCAGTACTTC
j_call: TRBJ2-7
d_call: .
clone_size: .
v_call: TRBV6-8

cdr3_aa: CASSRQAGRGDTQYF
cdr3_nt: TGTGCCAGCAGCCGACAAGCGGGGAGAGGGGATACGCAGTATTTT
j_call: TRBJ2-3
d_call: TRBD2
clone_size: .
v_call: TRBV7-7

cdr3_aa: CSVGGGANEKLFF
cdr3_nt: TGCAGCGTTGGGGGAGGGGCAAATGAAAAACTGTTTTTT
j_call: TRBJ1-4
d_call: .
clone_size: .
v_call: TRBV29-1

cdr3_aa: CASSLAGLQETQYF
cdr3_nt: TGTGCCAGTAGCTTAGCGGGACTGCAAGAGACCCAGTACTTC
j_call: TRBJ2-5
d_call: .
clone_size: .
v_call: TRBV12-2

cdr3_aa: CASSSRDHNEQFF
cdr3_nt: TGTGCCAGCAGTTCAAGAGACCACAATGAGCAGTTCTTC
j_call: TRBJ2-1
d_call: .
clone_size: once
v_call: TRBV28

cdr3_aa: CASSSGRVNTEAFF
cdr3_nt: TGTGCCAGCTCATCTGGACGGGTGAACACTGAAGCTTTCTTT
j_call: TRBJ1-1
d_call: .
clone_size: .
v_call: TRBV18

cdr3_aa: CASSDRGVATDTQYF
cdr3_nt: TGTGCCAGTAGTGACCGGGGGGTAGCGACAGATACGCAGTATTTT
j_call: TRBJ2-3
d_call: TRBD2
clone_size: .
v_call: TRBV6-8

cdr3_aa: CASSQDFWDCTFDGELFF
cdr3_nt: TGCGCCAGCAGCCAAGATTTTTGGGACTGCACTTTTGACGGGGAGCTGTTTTTT
j_call: TRBJ2-2
d_call: .
clone_size: .
v_call: TRBV23-1

cdr3_aa: CASSLKVYEQYF
cdr3_nt: TGTGCCAGCAGTTTGAAGGTATACGAGCAGTACTTC
j_call: TRBJ2-7
d_call: .
clone_size: .
v_call: TRBV28

cdr3_aa: CASSPATSGYNEQFF
cdr3_nt: TGTGCCAGCTCACCAGCAACTAGCGGCTACAATGAGCAGTTCTTC
j_call: TRBJ2-1
d_call: TRBD2
clone_size: .
v_call: TRBV18

cdr3_aa: CASKPLAGNTGELFF
cdr3_nt: TGTGCCTCAAAACCACTAGCGGGTAACACCGGGGAGCTGTTTTTT
j_call: TRBJ2-2
d_call: TRBD2
clone_size: .
v_call: TRBV6-8

cdr3_aa: CASSRGGETGNTIYF
cdr3_nt: TGCGCCAGCAGCCGGGGGGGAGAGACTGGAAACACCATATATTTT
j_call: TRBJ1-3
d_call: .
clone_size: .
v_call: TRBV5-1

cdr3_aa: CAIREDRGPLGDEQYF
cdr3_nt: TGTGCCATCAGAGAGGACAGGGGGCCGCTGGGGGACGAGCAGTACTTC
j_call: TRBJ2-7
d_call: TRBD1
clone_size: few
v_call: TRBV6-8

cdr3_aa: CASSYGRENYGYTF
cdr3_nt: TGTGCCAGCAGTTACGGTAGAGAAAACTATGGCTACACCTTC
j_call: TRBJ1-2
d_call: .
clone_size: .
v_call: TRBV6-8

cdr3_aa: CASSQPPTNTGELFF
cdr3_nt: TGCGCCAGCAGCCAACCCCCAACGAACACCGGGGAGCTGTTTTTT
j_call: TRBJ2-2
d_call: .
clone_size: .
v_call: TRBV1

cdr3_aa: CATSRGLAGVIYYEQYF
cdr3_nt: TGTGCCACCAGCAGAGGCCTCGCCGGGGTCATCTACTACGAGCAGTACTTC
j_call: TRBJ2-7
d_call: .
clone_size: .
v_call: TRBV15

cdr3_aa: CATSGGLASDTQYF
cdr3_nt: TGTGCCACCAGCGGGGGACTAGCGAGCGATACGCAGTATTTT
j_call: TRBJ2-3
d_call: TRBD2
clone_size: .
v_call: TRBV15

cdr3_aa: CASTGQTYEQYF
cdr3_nt: TGTGCCAGCACTGGACAGACCTACGAGCAGTACTTC
j_call: TRBJ2-7
d_call: .
clone_size: few
v_call: TRBV28

cdr3_aa: CSVETSGSLYEQYF
cdr3_nt: TGCAGCGTTGAAACTAGCGGGTCTCTCTACGAGCAGTACTTC
j_call: TRBJ2-7
d_call: TRBD2
clone_size: .
v_call: TRBV29-1

cdr3_aa: CASSNGTLAVYEQYF
cdr3_nt: TGCGCCAGCAGCAACGGTACGTTAGCCGTCTACGAGCAGTACTTC
j_call: TRBJ2-7
d_call: .
clone_size: .
v_call: TRBV5-1

cdr3_aa: CAISESQGGNEQFF
cdr3_nt: TGTGCCATCAGTGAGTCTCAAGGAGGCAATGAGCAGTTCTTC
j_call: TRBJ2-1
d_call: .
clone_size: .
v_call: TRBV10-3

cdr3_aa: CASTGGYLYNEQFF
cdr3_nt: TGTGCCAGCACCGGGGGCTACCTCTACAATGAGCAGTTCTTC
j_call: TRBJ2-1
d_call: .
clone_size: .
v_call: TRBV6-8

cdr3_aa: CASRQTTSQPDNEQFF
cdr3_nt: TGTGCCAGTAGACAAACTACTAGCCAGCCTGACAATGAGCAGTTCTTC
j_call: TRBJ2-1
d_call: .
clone_size: .
v_call: TRBV19

cdr3_aa: CASRTTPGRGSYEQYF
cdr3_nt: TGTGCCAGCAGAACCACCCCCGGCAGGGGGAGTTACGAGCAGTACTTC
j_call: TRBJ2-7
d_call: TRBD1
clone_size: once
v_call: TRBV28

cdr3_aa: CASSQVGMFNIQYF
cdr3_nt: TGTGCCAGCAGCCAAGTTGGTATGTTTAACATTCAGTACTTC
j_call: TRBJ2-4
d_call: .
clone_size: few
v_call: TRBV14

cdr3_aa: CATTTGAPYGYTF
cdr3_nt: TGTGCCACCACGACAGGAGCGCCCTATGGCTACACCTTC
j_call: TRBJ1-2
d_call: .
clone_size: .
v_call: TRBV6-8

cdr3_aa: CASSLSRRGTDTQYF
cdr3_nt: TGTGCCAGCAGCTTGTCGAGGAGGGGCACAGATACGCAGTATTTT
j_call: TRBJ2-3
d_call: .
clone_size: .
v_call: TRBV11-3

cdr3_aa: CASSLRGTTNYGYTF
cdr3_nt: TGTGCCAGCAGCTTACGAGGGACAACTAACTATGGCTACACCTTC
j_call: TRBJ1-2
d_call: .
clone_size: once
v_call: TRBV11-3

cdr3_aa: CASSIGPRGDQPQHF
cdr3_nt: TGTGCCAGTAGTATAGGGCCTCGGGGGGATCAGCCCCAGCATTTT
j_call: TRBJ1-5
d_call: .
clone_size: .
v_call: TRBV19

cdr3_aa: CASSDSGAGTNSGNTIYF
cdr3_nt: TGTGCCAGCAGTGACTCGGGTGCGGGGACCAACTCTGGAAACACCATATATTTT
j_call: TRBJ1-3
d_call: .
clone_size: .
v_call: TRBV6-8